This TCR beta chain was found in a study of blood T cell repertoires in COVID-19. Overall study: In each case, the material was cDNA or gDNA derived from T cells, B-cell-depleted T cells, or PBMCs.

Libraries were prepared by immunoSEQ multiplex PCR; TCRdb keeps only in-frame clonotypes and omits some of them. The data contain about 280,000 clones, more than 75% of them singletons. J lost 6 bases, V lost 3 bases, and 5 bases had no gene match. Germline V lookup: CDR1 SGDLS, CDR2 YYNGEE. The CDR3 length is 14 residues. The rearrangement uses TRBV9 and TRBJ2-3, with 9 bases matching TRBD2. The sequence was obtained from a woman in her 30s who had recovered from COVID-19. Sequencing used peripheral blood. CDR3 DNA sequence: TGTGCCAGCAGCGGGACTAGCGAGGAGGATACGCAGTATTTT. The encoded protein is CASSGTSEEDTQYF.